The clone carrying this T cell receptor (beta chain) was seen many times. Its antigen is not identified. TCRdb re-analysed the 5' RACE reads in MiXCR, keeping a single row per CDR3 protein. The sample has some 46,000 distinct CDR3 sequences, approximately 11% seen once. This CDR3 has 14 residues. Germline trimming cut 4 bases from V and 5 bases from J; bases unmatched to any gene: 4. From germline, CDR1 is SGHRS and CDR2 YFSETQ. The data belong to a study of CD8 T cells in ankylosing spondylitis. Overall study results and limits: Earlier reports found some motif variants in synovial fluid and blood in reactive arthritis.

This chain joins TRBV5-1 and TRBJ2-3, with 10 bases fitting TRBD1. Sequencing was performed on blood, either unsorted or a sorted T cell fraction (not recorded which). This clonotype originated in a male donor with ankylosing spondylitis or in good health (not recorded which). The CDR3 sequence: CASSGRDRGDTQYF. CDR3 nucleotide sequence: TGCGCCAGCAGCGGGCGGGACAGGGGAGATACGCAGTATTTT.